This entry lists 14 T cell receptor beta chains sequenced from one sample in a study of blood T cell repertoires in COVID-19. This table comes from immunoSEQ multiplex PCR, and its TCRdb copy is limited to in-frame clones, with some not included. The sample lists more than 350,000 clones; approximately 88% were seen once. Sequencing was done on a sample of peripheral blood. These receptors all stem from a woman in her twenties or thirties with COVID-19, enrolled during active disease.

V and J are TRBV2 and TRBJ2-5, with TRBD1 matching over 8 bases. The ends lost 4 bases at V and 2 bases at J; junction bases unmatched: 12. Germline CDR1 SNHLY, CDR2 FYNNEI. This CDR3 is built from 17 residues. CDR3 sequence: CASSGTTGATYQETQYF. For the CDR3, the DNA is TGTGCCAGCAGTGGCACGACAGGGGCCACCTATCAAGAGACCCAGTACTTC.

V is TRBV6-2 or TRBV6-3 and J is TRBJ2-7, with unresolved D. The CDR3 runs to 13 residues. The germline gives CDR1 MNHEY, CDR2 SVGEGT. Trimming shortened V by 2 bases and J by 6 bases, and 11 bases separated the two germline ends. The CDR3 reads CASSYSRVPEQYF. The CDR3 bases are TGTGCCAGCAGTTACAGCCGGGTCCCCGAGCAGTACTTC.

This clone is a singleton in its sample. The chain carries TRBV3-1 (or the pseudogene TRBV3-2) and TRBJ1-6, with 10 bases matching TRBD1. Germline CDR1 reads LGHDT; CDR2 reads YNNKEL (reference sequence). V shed 1 base and J 4 bases; nucleotides not matched to a gene: 1. The CDR3 is made up of 16 amino acids. The CDR3 here is CASSQGGQGYNSPLHF. Here the CDR3 DNA reads TGTGCCAGCAGCCAAGGGGGACAGGGGTATAATTCACCCCTCCACTTT.

This CDR3 reads CASSSGTDSTGNQPQHF. For the CDR3, the DNA is TGTGCCAGCAGTTCCGGGACAGACTCCACAGGGAATCAGCCCCAGCATTTT. This chain connects TRBV6-2 or TRBV6-3 to TRBJ1-5; 7 bases match TRBD1. Germline loops: CDR1 MNHEY, CDR2 SVGEGT. Losses at the gene ends were 4 bases for V and 4 bases for J; bases not matched to a gene: 13. The CDR3 loop spans 17 amino acids.

The chain uses TRBV10-2 and TRBJ1-6; D not certain. Germline CDR1 WSHSY, CDR2 SAAADI. The germline V and J ends were trimmed by 7 bases and 10 bases, with 20 bases remaining between them. CDR3 length: 15 amino acids. CDR3 nucleotide sequence: TGCGCCAGCACCCTCAGCGGGGAGATGAGGTCACCCCTCCACTTT. It translates to CASTLSGEMRSPLHF.

V gene TRBV6-2 or TRBV6-3 combines with J gene TRBJ2-7; D is unclear. With 3 bases removed from V and 3 bases from J, the gap between germline ends came to 12 bases. CDR1 is MNHEY, CDR2 SVGEGT, per germline. CDR3 length equals 14 residues. The CDR3 DNA follows: TGTGCCAGCAGTTATGGGCCAGTTAACTACGAGCAGTACGTC. Translated: CASSYGPVNYEQYV.

This clone was recorded once. V and J are TRBV28 and TRBJ2-7; a weak D match, TRBD2 (5 bases). The CDR3 loop spans 14 amino acids. Germline CDR1 reads MDHEN; CDR2 reads SYDVKM. The V end was cut by 6 bases, the J end by 1 base, with 13 bases between. CDR3 nucleotide sequence: TGTGCCAGCAGGGGTGAGGGCAGATCCTACGAGCAGTACTTC. Protein: CASRGEGRSYEQYF.

V is TRBV2 and J is TRBJ1-2; D is unclear. CDR1 is SNHLY and CDR2 is FYNNEI in the germline V gene. The CDR3 is made up of 13 amino acids. Trimming removed 2 bases at V and 3 bases at J, with 7 bases between. This CDR3 reads CASSELYHYGYTF. The CDR3 coding sequence is TGTGCCAGCAGTGAATTATATCACTATGGCTACACCTTC. Looking up the rest from reference TRBV2 and TRBJ1-2 gives the full variable domain: EPEVTQTPSHQVTQMGQEVILRCVPISNHLYFYWYRQILGQKVEFLVSFYNNEISEKSEIFDDQFSVERPDGSNFTLKIRSTKLEDSAMYFCASSELYHYGYTFGSGTRLTVV.

This clone showed up just once. This sequence joins TRBV2 and TRBJ2-6, with 10 nucleotides matching TRBD1. The junction had 7 bases not matched to a gene; V was cut back by 4 bases and J by 4 bases. There are 17 residues in the CDR3. Germline loops: CDR1 SNHLY, CDR2 FYNNEI. In DNA, the CDR3 is TGTGCCAGCAGTGGTGGGACAGGGGTGAGGGGGGCCAACGTCCTGACTTTC. Protein product: CASSGGTGVRGANVLTF.

The chain couples TRBV7-2 to TRBJ2-1; 8 positions match TRBD1. The V segment lost 3 bases and the J segment 3 bases; nucleotides outside the gene matches: 4. This CDR3 is built from 15 residues. Germline V gene sequence: CDR1 SGHTA, CDR2 FQGNSA. For the CDR3, the DNA is TGTGCCAGCAGCTTGGGACAGGTAATCTACAATGAGCAGTTCTTC. This codes for CASSLGQVIYNEQFF.

Only a few counts were recorded for this clone. The genes are TRBV19 and TRBJ2-6; D remains ambiguous. Per the germline V gene, CDR1 is LNHDA and CDR2 is SQIVND (reference sequence). CDR3 length: 15 residues. The germline V and J ends were trimmed by 4 bases and 0 bases, with 7 bases remaining between them. The chain's CDR3 is CASSTTVSGANVLTF. The DNA for the CDR3 is TGTGCCAGTAGTACTACAGTCTCTGGGGCCAACGTCCTGACTTTC.

The chain links TRBV14 to TRBJ1-1; 10 positions agree with TRBD1. CDR3 size: 16 residues. Per germline, CDR1 SGHDN and CDR2 FVKESK. V gave up 0 bases and J gave up 5 bases; unmatched junction bases: 6. For the CDR3, the DNA is TGTGCCAGCAGCCAAGATCCAGGGACAGGGGTTACTGAAGCTTTCTTT. As protein: CASSQDPGTGVTEAFF.

The V call is TRBV11-2, the J call TRBJ2-3; D gene uncertain. The germline gives CDR1 SGHAT, CDR2 FQNNGV. V was shortened by 5 bases and J by 8 bases, with 11 bases between the two germline ends. CDR3 length: 12 amino acids. The CDR3 spells CASSPPTGTQYF. As DNA, the CDR3 is TGTGCCAGCAGCCCTCCAACCGGTACGCAGTATTTT.

This sequence joins TRBV19 and TRBJ1-3; the D gene is possibly TRBD1 (5 bases). V was cut by 3 bases and J by 1 base, with 10 bases left in between. The CDR3 covers 15 residues. CDR1 is LNHDA and CDR2 is SQIVND in the germline V gene (reference sequence). The CDR3 spells CASSIDRFSGNTIYF. In nucleotides, the CDR3 is TGTGCCAGTAGTATCGACAGATTTTCTGGAAACACCATATATTTT.